These 2 T cell receptor beta chains were sequenced from one sample in a study of cytomegalovirus exposure and HLA in healthy donors. The primer mix had 60 Vbeta and 13 Jbeta primers. The repertoire was sequenced with immunoSEQ multiplex PCR; TCRdb's copy has only in-frame clones and lacks some. This sample carries some 190,000 clones, roughly nine tenths of them seen once, and the ten largest clones take around 1%. Sequencing used PBMCs. These TCRs come from a boy between 2 and 10 years old in good health and CMV-seronegative.

The chain uses TRBV7-2 and TRBJ2-1, with D possibly TRBD2 on 6 matching bases. The CDR3 is 15 amino acids. Trimming took off 2 bases at V and 8 bases at J, with 16 bases between the two ends. Germline CDR1 and CDR2: SGHTA and FQGNSA. CDR3 residues: CASSLLLAFSDEQFF. The CDR3 region has the DNA TGTGCCAGCAGCTTACTTCTAGCGTTTTCGGATGAGCAGTTCTTC.

J is TRBJ2-5 and V is TRBV30; 11 nucleotides align to TRBD2. The CDR3 runs 16 residues. V dropped 0 bases and J dropped 5; count of bases not matched to a gene: 8. CDR1 GTSNPN and CDR2 SVGIG come from the germline V gene (reference sequence). The CDR3 spells CAWSVLSGGVMETQYF. DNA of the CDR3: TGTGCCTGGAGTGTACTTAGCGGGGGGGTAATGGAGACCCAGTACTTC.